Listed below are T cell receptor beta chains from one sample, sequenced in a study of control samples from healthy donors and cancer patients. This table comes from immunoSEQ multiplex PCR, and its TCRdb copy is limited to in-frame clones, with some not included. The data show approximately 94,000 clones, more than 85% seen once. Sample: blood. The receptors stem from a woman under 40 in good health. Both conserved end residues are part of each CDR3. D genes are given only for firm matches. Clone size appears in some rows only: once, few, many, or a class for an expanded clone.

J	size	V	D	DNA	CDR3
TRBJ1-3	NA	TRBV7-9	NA	TGTGCCAGCAGCCGAAGGGATGGGACACTTTATGGAAACACCATATATTTT	CASSRRDGTLYGNTIYF
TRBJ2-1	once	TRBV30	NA	TGTGCCTGGAGTGCCCGATCCTACAATGAGCAGTTCTTC	CAWSARSYNEQFF
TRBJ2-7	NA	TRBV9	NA	TGTGCCAGCAGCGTACAGGGGGGGAGCTACGAGCAGTACTTC	CASSVQGGSYEQYF
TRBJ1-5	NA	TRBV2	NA	TGTGCCAGCACCCTGAGAGGGGGTTCGGGTCAGCCCCAGCATTTT	CASTLRGGSGQPQHF
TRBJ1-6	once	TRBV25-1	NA	TGTGCCAGCAGTGAACAGGGGAGCGGCTCACCCCTCCACTTT	CASSEQGSGSPLHF
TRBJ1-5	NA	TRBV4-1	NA	TGCGCCAGCAGCCAAGAGATTGGACAGTTCAATCAGCCCCAGCATTTT	CASSQEIGQFNQPQHF
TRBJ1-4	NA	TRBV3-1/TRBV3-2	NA	TGTGCCAGCAGCCAAGGAAATGAAAAACTGTTTTTT	CASSQGNEKLFF
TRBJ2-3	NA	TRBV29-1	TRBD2	TGCAGCGTTGAAGTATCCGGGAGGGGGGATACGCAGTATTTT	CSVEVSGRGDTQYF
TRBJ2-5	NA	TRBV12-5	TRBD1	TGTGCTAGTGGTTTGGTACTCGGCAGGGGGGAGACCCAGTACTTC	CASGLVLGRGETQYF
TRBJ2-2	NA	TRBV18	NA	TGTGCCAGCTCACCCGACGCGACCGGGGAGCTGTTTTTT	CASSPDATGELFF
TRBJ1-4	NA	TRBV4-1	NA	TGCGCCAGCAGCCAAGATCCGGGACCCAGCGACAGTTCGGGAAAACTGTTTTTT	CASSQDPGPSDSSGKLFF
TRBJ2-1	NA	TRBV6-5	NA	TGTGCCAGCAGTTACTCTGGGAGCTCCTACAATGAGCAGTTCTTC	CASSYSGSSYNEQFF
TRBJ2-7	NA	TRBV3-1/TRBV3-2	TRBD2	TGTGCCAGCAGCCAAGGGGCAGGGACTAGCTTGGGTGAGCAGTACTTC	CASSQGAGTSLGEQYF
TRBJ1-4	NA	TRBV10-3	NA	TGTGCCATCAGCCCACAGGGAAGTAATGAAAAACTGTTTTTT	CAISPQGSNEKLFF
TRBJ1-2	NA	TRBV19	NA	TGTGCCAGTAGTATAGCCACTAACTATGGCTACACCTTC	CASSIATNYGYTF
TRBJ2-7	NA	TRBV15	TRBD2	TGTGCCACCAGCAGAGATCCGGGGGGGACTAACGAGCAGTACTTC	CATSRDPGGTNEQYF
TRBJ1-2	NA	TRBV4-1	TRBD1	TGCGCCAGCAGCCGAACCGGGACAGGGAACTATGGCTACACCTTC	CASSRTGTGNYGYTF
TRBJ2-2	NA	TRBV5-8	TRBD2	TGTGCCAGCAGAACCCGGACCGCGGGGGGGCCGGACACCGGGGAGCTGTTTTTT	CASRTRTAGGPDTGELFF
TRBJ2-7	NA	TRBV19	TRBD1	TGTGCCAGTAGTCCCATTGGGACAGCCTACGAGCAGTACTTC	CASSPIGTAYEQYF
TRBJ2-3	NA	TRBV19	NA	TGTGCCAGTAGTGAAAGGGGACGCACAGATACGCAGTATTTT	CASSERGRTDTQYF
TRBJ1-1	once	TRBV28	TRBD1	TGTGCCAGCAGTGGGGGGACAGGGGTAGCGGCTTTCTTT	CASSGGTGVAAFF
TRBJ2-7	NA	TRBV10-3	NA	TGTGCCACAAAGGGGCGGTTGGACTACGAGCAGTACTTC	CATKGRLDYEQYF
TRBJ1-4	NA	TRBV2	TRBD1	TGTGCCAGCAGACCAGACAGGGGAATAGAGGAAAAACTGTTTTTT	CASRPDRGIEEKLFF
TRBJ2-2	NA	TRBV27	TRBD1	TGTGCCAGCAGTTTCGGGACAGGGGGGACCGGGGAGCTGTTTTTT	CASSFGTGGTGELFF
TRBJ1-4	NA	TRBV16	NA	TGTGCCAGCAGCCAATCCGCGGGGCAGTTTTATGAAAAACTGTTTTTT	CASSQSAGQFYEKLFF
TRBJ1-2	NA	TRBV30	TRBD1	TGTGCCTGGTGGAGCGGGACAGGGGGCGGCTATGGCTACACCTTC	CAWWSGTGGGYGYTF
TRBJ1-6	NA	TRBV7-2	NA	TGTGCCAGCAGCTTATTGGCGTTGGATAATTCACCCCTCCACTTT	CASSLLALDNSPLHF
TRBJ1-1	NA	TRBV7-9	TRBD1	TGTGCCAGCACCTTAGCAGCAGGGGGCACTGAAGCTTTCTTT	CASTLAAGGTEAFF
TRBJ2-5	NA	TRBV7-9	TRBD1	TGTGCCAGCAGCCGCTCAGGGGGTGGAGAGACCCAGTACTTC	CASSRSGGGETQYF
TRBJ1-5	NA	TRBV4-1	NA	TGCGCCAGCAGCCAAATCTTGGATAATTCCCAGCATTTT	CASSQILDNSQHF
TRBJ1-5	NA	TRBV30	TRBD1	TGTGCCTGGGGAAGGCGAGGGGGCGGAAGCAATCAGCCCCAGCATTTT	CAWGRRGGGSNQPQHF
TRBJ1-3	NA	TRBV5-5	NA	TGTGCCAGCAGCCCTCCCCTTTTGGAAAGGTTAAGCTCTGGAAACACCATATATTTT	CASSPPLLERLSSGNTIYF